Listed below are T cell receptor beta chains from one sample, sequenced in a study of monozygotic twins with inflammatory bowel disease. TCRdb reprocessed the 5' RACE reads and keeps a single row for each CDR3 protein, giving no DNA. The specimen's table records 200,000 to 250,000 distinct CDR3 sequences. The source material was blood. The origin of the receptors is a human donor with ulcerative colitis or Crohn's disease, or a healthy co-twin of an affected twin (not recorded which). The CDR3 runs from the conserved cysteine through the conserved F or W.

v_gene	j_gene	CDR3aa
TRBV5-1	TRBJ2-2	CASGTSANTGELFF
TRBV7-8	TRBJ1-6	CASSHLTEALHF
TRBV11-1	TRBJ1-2	CASSYGGQTYGYTF
TRBV12-3/TRBV12-4	TRBJ2-7	CASSLLGSSYEQYF
TRBV20-1	TRBJ1-1	CSASKGVDTEAFF
TRBV3-1	TRBJ2-2	CASSHPGVSGRGELFF
TRBV19	TRBJ2-3	CASTPDRVLAGSPDTQYF
TRBV3-1	TRBJ2-7	CASSQVATYEQYF
TRBV6-1	TRBJ1-2	CASRRTAGQGNYGYTF
TRBV15	TRBJ2-7	CATGYLGGGEEQYF
TRBV29-1	TRBJ1-1	CSVYDIQSTEAFF
TRBV5-1	TRBJ2-3	CASSWGTGGAEDTQYF
TRBV19	TRBJ1-1	CASSMALSNTEAFF
TRBV20-1	TRBJ1-3	CSARDGGQVSSGNTIYF
TRBV29-1	TRBJ2-5	CSVEAAQETPYF
TRBV11-2	TRBJ2-1	CASSLSIVAGGAHNEQFF
TRBV5-4	TRBJ2-1	CASSLGLDVSYNEQFF
TRBV12-3/TRBV12-4	TRBJ2-2	CASSFSGGGTGELFF
TRBV30	TRBJ1-6	CAWSINSPLHF
TRBV12-3/TRBV12-4	TRBJ1-2	CASTDRRKYYGYTF
TRBV9	TRBJ2-2	CASSLRGDNTGELFF
TRBV19	TRBJ1-2	CASSIVGGGSMRRDYGYTF
TRBV20-1	TRBJ1-2	CSARTRDSSNYGYTF
TRBV12-3/TRBV12-4	TRBJ2-2	CASSSQGRGRPGELFF
TRBV19	TRBJ1-2	CASSIRTEGYGYTF
TRBV5-1	TRBJ2-1	CASSGIRGQGGDNEQFF
TRBV6-1	TRBJ1-5	CASRKQGSGNQPQHF
TRBV20-1	TRBJ2-3	CSAMMPGTSTDTQYF
TRBV4-2	TRBJ2-1	CASSQDPSAYNEQFF
TRBV5-1	TRBJ2-3	CASSLNRGRRGLDTQYF
TRBV7-9	TRBJ1-2	CASSREGVFYGYTF
TRBV12-3/TRBV12-4	TRBJ1-4	CASSFKDTSEKLFF
TRBV7-7	TRBJ2-1	CASSSGRLGEQFF
TRBV6-5	TRBJ1-5	CASSRDRGALSNQPQHF
TRBV30	TRBJ2-7	CAWSVLGRGSSYEQYF
TRBV9	TRBJ1-3	CASSALRDSGNTIYF
TRBV5-1	TRBJ1-1	CASSLPDTEAFF
TRBV12-3/TRBV12-4	TRBJ1-2	CASTKDPYGYTF
TRBV7-9	TRBJ2-7	CAAASVGGYEQYF
TRBV6-2/TRBV6-3	TRBJ2-7	CASSWEPRGLAGPIYYEQYF
TRBV11-1	TRBJ1-3	CASSLEGAAAPRTGNTIYF
TRBV10-3	TRBJ2-1	CAITAGDPSEQFF
TRBV30	TRBJ2-1	CAWRRLAGQVGGSYNEQFF
TRBV20-1	TRBJ2-3	CSATGAYLTDTQYF
TRBV24-1	TRBJ1-2	CATSDSTLHYGYTF
TRBV28	TRBJ2-2	CASASWGLNTGELFF
TRBV9	TRBJ2-1	CASSEGPGVNEQFF
TRBV7-6	TRBJ2-1	CASRKKAGSSYNEQFF
TRBV5-4	TRBJ2-1	CASSFPQALEGGFHNEQFF
TRBV3-1	TRBJ1-1	CASRGRGIGNTEAFF
TRBV2	TRBJ2-7	CASSEVSQGHEQYF
TRBV12-3/TRBV12-4	TRBJ1-2	CASRRGGGRTNYGYTF
TRBV6-5	TRBJ1-1	CASSPFPNTEAFF
TRBV12-1	TRBJ2-1	CASSFVTSGSVRQFF
TRBV4-1	TRBJ1-3	CASSSGTLHSGNTIYF
TRBV7-2	TRBJ1-1	CASSVPGQGRGGTEAFF
TRBV27	TRBJ2-7	CASREQGPLFF
TRBV11-3	TRBJ2-3	CASSVGTLRTDTQYF
TRBV11-2	TRBJ2-3	CASPPGLAGGKRTDTQYF